This T cell receptor (beta chain) came from a study of shared clonotypes between healthy human individuals. Background on the study: Each donor's CD4 naive and CD4 memory cells filled three plates apiece, CD8 naive two, and CD8 memory one.

V lost 4 bases and J lost 5, with 7 bases in between. This CDR3 contains 11 residues. Germline CDR1 reads GTSNPN; CDR2 reads SVGIG (reference sequence). CD4+ cells underwent separation, giving CD45RA+ naive and CD45RA-negative memory subsets. Findings of the study overall: The study generally estimated greater richness for naive than memory subsets. Unshared clonotypes carried lower generation probabilities than those common to all four donors.

Some clones are missing from TCRdb's copy, which holds only in-frame ones; the method was immunoSEQ multiplex PCR. The sample contains some 1 million clones, about 75% of which appear only once. Concerning this clone itself: Its antigen is unknown. This specimen includes other DNA sequences encoding the same CDR3.

Sequencing was performed on memory CD4+ T cells sorted from blood. Noted subset: CD45RA-negative fraction. The receptor was derived from a man aged 18 to 29 in good health. The V and J genes are TRBV30 and TRBJ2-3; D is possibly TRBD1 or TRBD2 (5 bases each). CDR3 in amino acids: CAWTGRDTQYF. The CDR3 nucleotides read TGTGCCTGGACAGGGAGAGATACGCAGTATTTT.